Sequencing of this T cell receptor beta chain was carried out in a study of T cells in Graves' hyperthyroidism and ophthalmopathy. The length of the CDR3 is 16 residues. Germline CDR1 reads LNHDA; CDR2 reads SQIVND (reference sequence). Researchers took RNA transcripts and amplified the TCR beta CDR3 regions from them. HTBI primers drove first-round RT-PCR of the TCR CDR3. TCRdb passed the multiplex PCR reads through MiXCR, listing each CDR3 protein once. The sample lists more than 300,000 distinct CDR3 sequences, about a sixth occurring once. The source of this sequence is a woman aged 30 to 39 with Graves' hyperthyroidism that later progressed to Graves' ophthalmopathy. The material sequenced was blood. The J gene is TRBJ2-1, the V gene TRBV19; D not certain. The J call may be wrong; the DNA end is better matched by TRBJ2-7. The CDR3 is CASSIMNQVPYNEQYF. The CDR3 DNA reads TGTGCCAGTAGTATAATGAACCAGGTACCCTACAATGAGCAGTACTTC.